This paragraph covers one TCR beta chain sequence. The antigen is unknown. The donors were in the approximately 130-subject validation cohort, distinct from the approximately 700-subject first cohort. Assay used: immunoSEQ multiplex PCR; TCRdb lists only in-frame clones, some missing. In the table there are tens of thousands of clones, 90% to 95% of which are singletons. This sample is drawn from a study of cytomegalovirus exposure and HLA in healthy donors. In the study overall: The 95 to 150 validation repertoires used a platform that matched the one used for the roughly 700 first-cohort repertoires, as a later analysis reported. Regarding the study as a whole: A few chains tied to CMV proved CMV antigen-specific in vitro. Despite most TCR sequences being rare, some public TCRs occurred in many donors.

Sequenced sample: PBMCs. The clonotype originates from a woman in her late teens or twenties in good health and CMV-seronegative.

The CDR3 sequence: CAWSHRAGDVGTEAFF. CDR3 DNA sequence: TGTGCCTGGAGTCATCGGGCAGGGGATGTTGGTACTGAAGCTTTCTTT. V and J are TRBV30 and TRBJ1-1; D possibly corresponds to TRBD1 (6 bases). V was clipped by 2 bases and J by 5 bases, with 21 bases between them. Per the germline V gene, CDR1 is GTSNPN and CDR2 is SVGIG (reference sequence). The CDR3 is made up of 16 amino acids.